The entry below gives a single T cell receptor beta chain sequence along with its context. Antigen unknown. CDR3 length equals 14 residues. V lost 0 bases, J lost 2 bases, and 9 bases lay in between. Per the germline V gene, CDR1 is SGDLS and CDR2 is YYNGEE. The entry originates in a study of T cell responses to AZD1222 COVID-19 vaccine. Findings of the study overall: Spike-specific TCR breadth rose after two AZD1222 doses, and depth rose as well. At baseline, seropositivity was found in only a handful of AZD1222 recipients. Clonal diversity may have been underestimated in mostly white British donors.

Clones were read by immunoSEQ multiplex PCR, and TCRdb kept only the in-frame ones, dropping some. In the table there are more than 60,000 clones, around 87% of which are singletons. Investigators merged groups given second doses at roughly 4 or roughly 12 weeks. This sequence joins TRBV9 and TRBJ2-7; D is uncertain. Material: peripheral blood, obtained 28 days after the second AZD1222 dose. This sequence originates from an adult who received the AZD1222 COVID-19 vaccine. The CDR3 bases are TGTGCCAGCAGCGTAGCCCCCCGCGCCTACGAGCAGTACTTC. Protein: CASSVAPRAYEQYF.